A selection of T cell receptor beta chains follows, all from one sample in a study of CD8 T cells in Susac syndrome. TCRdb recomputed calls from the immunoSEQ multiplex PCR reads with MiXCR, one row per CDR3 protein. The sample carries some 170,000 distinct CDR3 sequences, 93% recorded once. Source material: CD4+ T cells from PBMCs. The origin of the receptors is a human donor in good health. Each CDR3 is given with its conserved first and last residue. A D gene is named only where the DNA matches it firmly. Where a row states a size, it is once, few, many or the class of an expanded clone; other rows omit it.

j_gene: TRBJ1-1; d_gene: TRBD1; abundance: .; v_gene: TRBV2; CDR3aa: CASRYPGQGGTEAFF; CDR3nt: TGTGCCAGCAGGTATCCGGGACAGGGTGGCACTGAAGCTTTCTTT
j_gene: TRBJ1-4; d_gene: .; abundance: .; v_gene: TRBV30; CDR3aa: CAWSAQGEKLFF; CDR3nt: TGTGCCTGGAGTGCGCAGGGAGAAAAACTGTTTTTT
j_gene: TRBJ1-1; d_gene: .; abundance: .; v_gene: TRBV6-5; CDR3aa: CASSYSMRQDEAFF; CDR3nt: TGTGCCAGCAGTTACTCTATGAGGCAGGATGAAGCTTTCTTT
j_gene: TRBJ1-1; d_gene: .; abundance: .; v_gene: TRBV5-1; CDR3aa: CASSDRTATTEAFF; CDR3nt: TGCGCCAGCAGCGACCGGACAGCGACCACTGAAGCTTTCTTT
j_gene: TRBJ2-1; d_gene: .; abundance: .; v_gene: TRBV5-6; CDR3aa: CASSLQARDYNEQFF; CDR3nt: TGTGCCAGCAGCTTACAGGCAAGGGATTACAATGAGCAGTTCTTC
j_gene: TRBJ2-5; d_gene: .; abundance: .; v_gene: TRBV20-1; CDR3aa: CSARAPFAAGETQYF; CDR3nt: TGCAGTGCTAGAGCCCCCTTTGCGGCTGGGGAGACCCAGTACTTC
j_gene: TRBJ1-5; d_gene: .; abundance: .; v_gene: TRBV2; CDR3aa: CASSQEGRNQPQHF; CDR3nt: TGTGCCAGCAGTCAAGAGGGCCGAAATCAGCCCCAGCATTTT
j_gene: TRBJ1-1; d_gene: TRBD1; abundance: once; v_gene: TRBV7-2; CDR3aa: CASSLETGKWNTEAFF; CDR3nt: TGTGCCAGCAGCTTAGAGACAGGGAAATGGAACACTGAAGCTTTCTTT
j_gene: TRBJ2-3; d_gene: .; abundance: .; v_gene: TRBV3-1; CDR3aa: CASSPTYSEADTQYF; CDR3nt: TGTGCCAGCAGCCCGACCTATTCGGAGGCAGATACGCAGTATTTT
j_gene: TRBJ2-3; d_gene: .; abundance: .; v_gene: TRBV7-9; CDR3aa: CASSPNSADTQYF; CDR3nt: TGTGCCAGCAGCCCCAATTCGGCAGATACGCAGTATTTT
j_gene: TRBJ1-1; d_gene: .; abundance: once; v_gene: TRBV9; CDR3aa: CASSGGLGNTEAFF; CDR3nt: TGTGCCAGCAGTGGAGGTTTAGGGAACACTGAAGCTTTCTTT
j_gene: TRBJ2-3; d_gene: .; abundance: .; v_gene: TRBV18; CDR3aa: CASSPSRSTDTQYF; CDR3nt: TGTGCCAGCTCGCCGTCCAGATCAACAGATACGCAGTATTTT
j_gene: TRBJ1-2; d_gene: TRBD1; abundance: .; v_gene: TRBV2; CDR3aa: CASSGDRALTF; CDR3nt: TGTGCCAGCAGTGGTGACAGGGCCCTCACCTTC
j_gene: TRBJ1-1; d_gene: .; abundance: .; v_gene: TRBV3-1; CDR3aa: CASSQGTPSKAFF; CDR3nt: TGTGCCAGCAGCCAAGGGACACCAAGTAAAGCTTTCTTT
j_gene: TRBJ1-1; d_gene: .; abundance: .; v_gene: TRBV7-9; CDR3aa: CASSSFFNTEAFF; CDR3nt: TGTGCCAGCAGCTCCTTTTTTAACACTGAAGCTTTCTTT
j_gene: TRBJ2-3; d_gene: TRBD2; abundance: .; v_gene: TRBV3-1; CDR3aa: CASSPSGGLLAQYF; CDR3nt: TGTGCCAGCAGCCCCAGCGGGGGACTCCTTGCGCAGTATTTT
j_gene: TRBJ2-7; d_gene: .; abundance: .; v_gene: TRBV15; CDR3aa: CATSRDPHGFEEQYF; CDR3nt: TGTGCCACCAGCAGAGATCCCCACGGTTTCGAGGAGCAGTACTTC
j_gene: TRBJ2-2; d_gene: .; abundance: .; v_gene: TRBV9; CDR3aa: CASSVLGTTGELFF; CDR3nt: TGTGCCAGCAGCGTACTCGGGACTACCGGGGAGCTGTTTTTT
j_gene: TRBJ2-5; d_gene: TRBD2; abundance: .; v_gene: TRBV20-1; CDR3aa: CSALGRQPYQETQYF; CDR3nt: TGCAGTGCCCTCGGGAGGCAGCCGTACCAAGAGACCCAGTACTTC
j_gene: TRBJ2-7; d_gene: .; abundance: .; v_gene: TRBV7-9; CDR3aa: CASSLAAGAGEQYF; CDR3nt: TGTGCCAGCAGCTTAGCGGCGGGGGCAGGCGAGCAGTACTTC
j_gene: TRBJ1-5; d_gene: TRBD1; abundance: .; v_gene: TRBV6-5; CDR3aa: CASRTGQGWQPQHF; CDR3nt: TGTGCCAGCAGGACTGGACAGGGTTGGCAGCCCCAGCATTTT
j_gene: TRBJ2-7; d_gene: .; abundance: .; v_gene: TRBV7-8; CDR3aa: CASSLAEGGGVYEQYF; CDR3nt: TGTGCCAGCAGCCTCGCGGAGGGGGGGGGCGTGTACGAGCAGTACTTC
j_gene: TRBJ2-7; d_gene: .; abundance: .; v_gene: TRBV5-1; CDR3aa: CASSKSDGSYEQYF; CDR3nt: TGCGCCAGCAGCAAATCGGACGGGAGCTACGAGCAGTACTTC
j_gene: TRBJ2-7; d_gene: TRBD1; abundance: .; v_gene: TRBV20-1; CDR3aa: CSARDGGQGAEEQYF; CDR3nt: TGCAGTGCTAGAGATGGGGGACAGGGGGCGGAGGAGCAGTACTTC
j_gene: TRBJ2-3; d_gene: .; abundance: .; v_gene: TRBV29-1; CDR3aa: CSASRDGHTDTQYF; CDR3nt: TGCAGCGCGAGCCGGGACGGCCACACAGATACGCAGTATTTT
j_gene: TRBJ1-2; d_gene: TRBD1; abundance: .; v_gene: TRBV7-9; CDR3aa: CASSLEDRGQGGYTF; CDR3nt: TGTGCCAGCAGCTTAGAGGACAGGGGGCAAGGAGGCTACACCTTC
j_gene: TRBJ2-5; d_gene: .; abundance: .; v_gene: TRBV23-1; CDR3aa: CASTSPFSRDTSETQYF; CDR3nt: TGCGCCAGCACCTCACCATTTAGCAGGGACACCTCGGAGACCCAGTACTTC
j_gene: TRBJ2-1; d_gene: .; abundance: .; v_gene: TRBV5-5; CDR3aa: CASSWYRDGGDEQFF; CDR3nt: TGTGCCAGCAGCTGGTACCGGGACGGCGGGGATGAGCAGTTCTTC
j_gene: TRBJ2-5; d_gene: .; abundance: once; v_gene: TRBV7-3; CDR3aa: CASSPGFNIQETQYF; CDR3nt: TGTGCCAGCAGCCCGGGATTCAACATTCAAGAGACCCAGTACTTC
j_gene: TRBJ2-1; d_gene: TRBD2; abundance: .; v_gene: TRBV5-1; CDR3aa: CASSPTSGGPEQFF; CDR3nt: TGCGCCAGCAGCCCGACTAGCGGGGGGCCTGAGCAGTTCTTC
j_gene: TRBJ2-2; d_gene: TRBD1; abundance: .; v_gene: TRBV4-1; CDR3aa: CASSPITGGRELFF; CDR3nt: TGCGCCAGCAGCCCTATCACAGGGGGCAGGGAGCTGTTTTTT
j_gene: TRBJ2-5; d_gene: .; abundance: .; v_gene: TRBV29-1; CDR3aa: CSIKGLGMETQYF; CDR3nt: TGCAGCATAAAGGGCCTGGGGATGGAGACCCAGTACTTC
j_gene: TRBJ2-5; d_gene: .; abundance: .; v_gene: TRBV29-1; CDR3aa: CSAAQGEETQYF; CDR3nt: TGCAGCGCGGCTCAGGGAGAAGAGACCCAGTACTTC
j_gene: TRBJ2-2; d_gene: .; abundance: .; v_gene: TRBV7-3; CDR3aa: CASSLIWGTGELFF; CDR3nt: TGTGCCAGCAGCTTAATATGGGGTACCGGGGAGCTGTTTTTT
j_gene: TRBJ2-1; d_gene: .; abundance: once; v_gene: TRBV5-6; CDR3aa: CASSFNRVGYNEQFF; CDR3nt: TGTGCCAGCAGCTTTAACAGGGTGGGGTACAATGAGCAGTTCTTC
j_gene: TRBJ2-2; d_gene: .; abundance: .; v_gene: TRBV14; CDR3aa: CASSQVEGGELFF; CDR3nt: TGTGCCAGCAGCCAAGTCGAGGGCGGGGAGCTGTTTTTT
j_gene: TRBJ1-1; d_gene: .; abundance: .; v_gene: TRBV2; CDR3aa: CASKQNTEAFF; CDR3nt: TGTGCCAGCAAGCAGAACACTGAAGCTTTCTTT
j_gene: TRBJ2-3; d_gene: .; abundance: once; v_gene: TRBV6-5; CDR3aa: CASSYAALQADTQYF; CDR3nt: TGTGCCAGCAGTTACGCGGCTCTACAGGCAGATACGCAGTATTTT
j_gene: TRBJ1-4; d_gene: .; abundance: .; v_gene: TRBV7-8; CDR3aa: CASSGGTSYEKLFF; CDR3nt: TGTGCCAGCAGCGGTGGGACCTCCTATGAAAAACTGTTTTTT